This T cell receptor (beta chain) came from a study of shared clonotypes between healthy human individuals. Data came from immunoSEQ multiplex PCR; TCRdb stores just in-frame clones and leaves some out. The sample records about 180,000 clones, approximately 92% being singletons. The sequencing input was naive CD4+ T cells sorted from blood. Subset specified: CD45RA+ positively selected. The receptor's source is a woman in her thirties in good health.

CDR3 DNA: TGTGCCAGCACCCCAAAGGCGGGAACCTCAGATACGCAGTATTTT. Amino acids: CASTPKAGTSDTQYF. V usage is TRBV7-2 and J usage is TRBJ2-3; tentative D call: TRBD2 (6 bases). The CDR3 has 15 amino acids. The ends were cut back, 7 bases at V and 4 bases at J, with 18 bases in the middle. The germline V gene encodes CDR1 SGHTA and CDR2 FQGNSA.